The rows below give T cell receptor beta chains drawn from one sample of a study of blood T cell repertoires in COVID-19. Sequencing was performed with immunoSEQ multiplex PCR; in TCRdb, only in-frame clones are kept and a portion is missing. The sample lists around 210,000 clones; around three quarters were seen once. Sequencing used peripheral blood. Every receptor here comes from a woman between 65 and 79 years old with acute or convalescent COVID-19. Both conserved end residues are part of each CDR3. A D gene is named only where the DNA matches it firmly. The size field is filled for only some rows; it gives once, few, many or a size class.

TRBJ1-6,.,TRBV5-8,.,TGTGCCAGCAGCTTGGCGAGCTCCTATAATTCACCCCTCCACTTT,CASSLASSYNSPLHF
TRBJ1-6,.,TRBV2,.,TGTGCCATTAGGCGGGACCCGCGTAATTCACCCCTCCACTTT,CAIRRDPRNSPLHF
TRBJ2-7,TRBD2,TRBV27,.,TGTGCCAGCAGCCCCTGGGGAGCGGGATCCTACGAGCAGTACTTC,CASSPWGAGSYEQYF
TRBJ1-5,TRBD1,TRBV10-3,.,TGTGCCATCAGTGGGGGGACAGGGGGTAGCAATCAGCCCCAGCATTTT,CAISGGTGGSNQPQHF
TRBJ2-2,TRBD2,TRBV7-2,.,TGTGCCAGCAGATCCGGCGGGAGCCCCGGGGAGCTGTTTTTT,CASRSGGSPGELFF
TRBJ1-2,TRBD1,TRBV19,once,TGTGCCAGTAGTACTCCGGGACAGGGGCCTTTTGGCTACACCTTC,CASSTPGQGPFGYTF
TRBJ2-6,TRBD1,TRBV19,.,TGTGCCAGTAGTACCGGGACAGGGACCTACTCTGGGGCCAACGTCCTGACTTTC,CASSTGTGTYSGANVLTF
TRBJ2-2,TRBD1,TRBV3-1/TRBV3-2,.,TGTGCCAGCAGTAGAACCGGGACAGGGGACACCGGGGAGCTGTTTTTT,CASSRTGTGDTGELFF
TRBJ2-7,.,TRBV28,.,TGTGCCAGCAGTTCCCGGGGATCTATCCTACGGGAGCAGTACTTC,CASSSRGSILREQYF
TRBJ2-3,.,TRBV25-1,.,TGTGCCAGCAGCACACACACAGATACGCAGTATTTT,CASSTHTDTQYF
TRBJ2-2,TRBD2,TRBV2,.,TGTGCCAGCAGCGCCGGACTAGCGGGAGTGGGGGAGCTGTTTTTT,CASSAGLAGVGELFF
TRBJ1-5,.,TRBV28,.,TGTGCCAGCAGAACCCGTGGCAGGGATGGGCAGCCCCAGCATTTT,CASRTRGRDGQPQHF
TRBJ2-7,.,TRBV9,once,TGTGCCAGCAGCGAACAGGAATTCCCCTCCTACGAGCAGTACTTC,CASSEQEFPSYEQYF
TRBJ2-6,.,TRBV18,.,TGTGCCAGCTCACGGGACTCCGGGGCCAACGTCCTGACTTTC,CASSRDSGANVLTF
TRBJ1-4,.,TRBV12-3/TRBV12-4,.,TGTGCCAGCAGTTCGGGGGGGTGGGTGTTTTTT,CASSSGGWVFF
TRBJ1-5,.,TRBV10-3,few,TGTGCCATCAGTGAGGCCCGAGGGATCAGCAATCAGCCCCAGCATTTT,CAISEARGISNQPQHF
TRBJ2-5,.,TRBV4-2,.,TGTGCCAGCAGCCAAGATACAGGGGAGACCCAGTACTTC,CASSQDTGETQYF
TRBJ2-3,.,TRBV29-1,.,TGCAGCGTTGATGCTCGGGGCACAGATACGCAGTATTTT,CSVDARGTDTQYF